The rows below give T cell receptor beta chains drawn from one sample of a study of cytomegalovirus exposure and HLA in healthy donors. Sequenced by immunoSEQ multiplex PCR; TCRdb stores in-frame clones only, minus some. The sample lists 110,000 to 150,000 clones, 73% occurring once. Sequencing was done on a sample of PBMCs. The origin of the receptors is a human donor in good health. CDR3s include the opening cysteine and the closing phenylalanine or tryptophan. A D gene is named only where the DNA matches it firmly. Size is stated for part of the rows, as once, few or many counts, or as a class when the clone is expanded.

clone size,J gene,V gene,D gene,CDR3 protein,CDR3 DNA
few,TRBJ2-1,TRBV5-4,NA,CASSPRAEYYNEQFF,TGTGCCAGCAGCCCGAGAGCCGAGTACTACAATGAGCAGTTCTTC
NA,TRBJ1-4,TRBV5-4,NA,CASSPGLDEKLFF,TGTGCCAGCAGCCCAGGACTTGATGAAAAACTGTTTTTT
NA,TRBJ1-5,TRBV19,TRBD1,CAKRLKLDQTGCQPQHF,TGTGCCAAAAGACTTAAGTTGGATCAGACAGGGTGTCAGCCCCAGCATTTT
NA,TRBJ2-2,TRBV30,TRBD2,CAWRLGLAGPGELFF,TGTGCCTGGAGGTTGGGACTAGCGGGACCCGGGGAGCTGTTTTTT
few,TRBJ2-7,TRBV4-1,TRBD2,CASSRVGTSADEQYF,TGCGCCAGCAGCCGTGTCGGGACTAGCGCCGACGAGCAGTACTTC
NA,TRBJ1-5,TRBV29-1,NA,CSVEVSQGQPQHF,TGCAGCGTTGAAGTAAGCCAGGGACAGCCCCAGCATTTT
NA,TRBJ1-2,TRBV6-5,NA,CASSRDTGYGYTF,TGTGCCAGCAGCCGAGACACTGGCTATGGCTACACCTTC
few,TRBJ2-5,TRBV5-1,NA,CASSEGPRETQYF,TGCGCCAGCAGCGAGGGCCCACGGGAGACCCAGTACTTC
NA,TRBJ1-1,TRBV4-1,TRBD1,CASSQEPGQIEAFF,TGCGCCAGCAGCCAAGAACCGGGACAGATAGAAGCTTTCTTT
NA,TRBJ2-1,TRBV10-3,NA,CAISDKLAHEQFF,TGTGCCATCAGTGATAAGCTAGCCCATGAGCAGTTCTTC
NA,TRBJ2-7,TRBV10-3,TRBD1,CASRGGQGPYEQYF,TGTGCCAGCCGAGGCGGACAGGGGCCCTACGAGCAGTACTTC
NA,TRBJ2-2,TRBV29-1,NA,CSAQSRGDTNTGELFF,TGCAGTGCTCAGTCGCGGGGCGATACGAACACCGGGGAGCTGTTTTTT
NA,TRBJ2-7,TRBV7-9,NA,CASSLGVAGPEQYF,TGTGCCAGCAGCTTAGGGGTCGCAGGGCCCGAGCAGTACTTC
NA,TRBJ2-6,TRBV5-1,NA,CASTGPGHKSSGANVLTF,TGCGCCAGCACCGGGCCGGGACATAAGAGCTCTGGGGCCAACGTCCTGACTTTC
NA,TRBJ2-7,TRBV7-2,TRBD2,CASSPRRLADEQYF,TGTGCCAGCAGCCCGCGGAGACTAGCCGACGAGCAGTACTTC
NA,TRBJ2-7,TRBV19,TRBD2,CASKGGDRYEQYF,TGTGCCAGTAAGGGAGGGGATCGGTACGAGCAGTACTTC
NA,TRBJ1-2,TRBV13,TRBD1,CASSLGQGTGSGVYGYTF,TGTGCCAGCAGCTTAGGCCAAGGGACAGGGAGTGGGGTGTATGGCTACACCTTC
NA,TRBJ2-7,TRBV6-5,TRBD1,CASRFGQGDYEQYF,TGTGCCAGCAGATTTGGACAGGGAGACTACGAGCAGTACTTC
few,TRBJ1-2,TRBV7-2,TRBD1,CASSSDRGPYGYTF,TGTGCCAGCAGCTCGGACAGGGGGCCCTATGGCTACACCTTC
NA,TRBJ2-4,TRBV5-4,TRBD2,CASSLWGGRGKNIQYF,TGTGCCAGCAGCTTGTGGGGGGGGAGAGGCAAAAACATTCAGTACTTC
few,TRBJ2-3,TRBV5-4,NA,CASSFLASTDTQYF,TGTGCCAGCAGCTTCCTAGCGAGCACAGATACGCAGTATTTT
NA,TRBJ1-6,TRBV5-1,TRBD1,CASSLQGGDSPLHF,TGCGCCAGCAGCTTGCAGGGGGGAGATTCACCCCTCCACTTT
few,TRBJ2-1,TRBV15,TRBD2,CATSRLVGGNNEQFF,TGTGCCACCAGCAGGCTTGTGGGGGGGAACAATGAGCAGTTCTTC
NA,TRBJ2-1,TRBV6-1,TRBD2,CASNGGLYNEQFF,TGTGCCAGCAACGGGGGACTATACAATGAGCAGTTCTTC
once,TRBJ2-1,TRBV2,TRBD1,CASMTRDRVINNEQFF,TGTGCCAGCATGACTAGGGACAGGGTGATTAACAATGAGCAGTTCTTC
NA,TRBJ1-2,TRBV2,NA,CASRATGGANYGYTF,TGTGCCAGCAGAGCCACAGGTGGAGCTAACTATGGCTACACCTTC
NA,TRBJ2-7,TRBV5-5,NA,CASSLAGGFYEQYF,TGTGCCAGCAGCTTGGCAGGGGGGTTTTACGAGCAGTACTTC
once,TRBJ1-1,TRBV5-1,TRBD1,CASSQGGNTEAFF,TGCGCCAGCAGTCAGGGGGGGAACACTGAAGCTTTCTTT
NA,TRBJ1-4,TRBV19,NA,CASSDKPDEKLFF,TGTGCCAGTAGTGACAAGCCTGATGAAAAACTGTTTTTT
NA,TRBJ2-1,TRBV6-6,TRBD1,CASRPGQGANEQFF,TGTGCCAGCAGACCGGGACAGGGGGCAAATGAGCAGTTCTTC
NA,TRBJ1-1,TRBV5-1,NA,CASSGTGPGSEAFF,TGCGCCAGCAGCGGAACCGGGCCCGGGAGTGAAGCTTTCTTT
few,TRBJ2-1,TRBV30,TRBD2,CAWMSPSGKQFF,TGTGCCTGGATGTCCCCTAGCGGAAAGCAGTTCTTC
NA,TRBJ1-1,TRBV28,NA,CASSLTEGTEAFF,TGTGCCAGCAGTTTAACAGAGGGCACTGAAGCTTTCTTT
NA,TRBJ1-1,TRBV11-3,NA,CASSLAGGQPNTEAFF,TGTGCCAGCAGCCTAGCGGGTGGACAGCCAAACACTGAAGCTTTCTTT
few,TRBJ2-5,TRBV7-9,TRBD2,CASSQPASGTGAQYF,TGTGCCAGCAGCCAGCCGGCTAGCGGGACGGGGGCCCAGTACTTC